Sequencing of this T cell receptor beta chain was carried out in a study of T cell changes during pregnancy in multiple sclerosis. Produced via immunoSEQ multiplex PCR; TCRdb's table is partial and in-frame only. Of 84,000 or so clones in the sample, about 95% were seen once. Germline CDR1 reads LGHNT; CDR2 reads FRNRAP. The CDR3 consists of 17 residues. Trimming removed 0 bases from V and 2 bases from J; junction bases left unmatched: 6. The sequences come from peripheral blood, collected in the third trimester of pregnancy. V usage is TRBV12-5 and J usage is TRBJ2-5; 10 bases are a match to TRBD2. This receptor was taken from a female donor with multiple sclerosis, enrolled in a pregnancy study. The CDR3 region has the DNA TGTGCTAGTGGTTTGGTAGACCTAGCGGGGGATCAAGAGACCCAGTACTTC. This sequence encodes CASGLVDLAGDQETQYF.